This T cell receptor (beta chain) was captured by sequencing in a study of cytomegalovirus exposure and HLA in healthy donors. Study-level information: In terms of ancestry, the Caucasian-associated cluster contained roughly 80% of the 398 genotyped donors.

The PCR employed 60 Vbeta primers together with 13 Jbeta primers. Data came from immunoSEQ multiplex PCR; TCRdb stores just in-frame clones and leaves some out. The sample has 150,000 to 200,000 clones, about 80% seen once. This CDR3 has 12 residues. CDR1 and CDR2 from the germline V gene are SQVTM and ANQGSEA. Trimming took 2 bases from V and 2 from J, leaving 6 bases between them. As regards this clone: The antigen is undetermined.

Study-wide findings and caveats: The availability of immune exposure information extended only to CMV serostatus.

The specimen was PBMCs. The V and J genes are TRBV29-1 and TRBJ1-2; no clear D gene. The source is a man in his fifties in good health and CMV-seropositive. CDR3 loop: CSVEIRNYGYTF. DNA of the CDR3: TGCAGCGTTGAAATCAGAAACTATGGCTACACCTTC.